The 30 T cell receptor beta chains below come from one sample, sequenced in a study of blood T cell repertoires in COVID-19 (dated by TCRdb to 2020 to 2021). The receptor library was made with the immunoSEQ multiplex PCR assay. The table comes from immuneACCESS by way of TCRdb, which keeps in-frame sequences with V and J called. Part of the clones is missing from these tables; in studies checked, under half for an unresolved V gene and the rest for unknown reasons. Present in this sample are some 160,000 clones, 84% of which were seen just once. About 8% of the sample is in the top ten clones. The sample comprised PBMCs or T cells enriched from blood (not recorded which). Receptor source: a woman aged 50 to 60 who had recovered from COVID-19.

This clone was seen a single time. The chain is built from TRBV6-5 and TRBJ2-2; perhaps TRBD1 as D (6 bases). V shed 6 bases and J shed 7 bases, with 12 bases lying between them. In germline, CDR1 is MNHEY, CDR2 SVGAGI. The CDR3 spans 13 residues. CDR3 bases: TGTGCCAGCAGCTGGGAAGGGGGCGGGGAGCTGTTTTTT. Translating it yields CASSWEGGGELFF.

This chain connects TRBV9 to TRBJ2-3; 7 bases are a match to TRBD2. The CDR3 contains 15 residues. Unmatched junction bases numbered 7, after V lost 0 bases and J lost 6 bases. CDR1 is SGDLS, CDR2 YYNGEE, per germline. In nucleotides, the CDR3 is TGTGCCAGCAGCGTAGACGGAGCGGGGCGGGATACGCAGTATTTT. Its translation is CASSVDGAGRDTQYF. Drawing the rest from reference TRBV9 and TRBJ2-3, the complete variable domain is DSGVTQTPKHLITATGQRVTLRCSPRSGDLSVYWYQQSLDQGLQFLIQYYNGEERAKGNILERFSAQQFPDLHSELNLSSLELGDSALYFCASSVDGAGRDTQYFGPGTRLTVL.

Here the CDR3 reads CATSGGYSNQPQHF. The CDR3 bases are TGTGCCACCAGTGGCGGTTATAGCAATCAGCCCCAGCATTTT. The chain carries TRBV24-1 and TRBJ1-5; D not resolved. CDR3 length equals 14 residues. V was cut by 5 bases and J by 0 bases, with 7 bases left in between. The germline V gene has CDR1 KGHDR and CDR2 SFDVKD.

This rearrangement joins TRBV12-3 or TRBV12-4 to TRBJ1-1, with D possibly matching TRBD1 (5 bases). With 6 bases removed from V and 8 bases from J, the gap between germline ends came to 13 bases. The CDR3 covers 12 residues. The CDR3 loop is CASSPGGREAFF. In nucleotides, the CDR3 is TGTGCCAGCAGCCCGGGGGGTAGGGAAGCTTTCTTT.

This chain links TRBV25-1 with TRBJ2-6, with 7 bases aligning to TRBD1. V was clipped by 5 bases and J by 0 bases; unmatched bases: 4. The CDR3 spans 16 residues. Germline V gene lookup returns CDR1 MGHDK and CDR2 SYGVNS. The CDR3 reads CASSLWDSSGANVLTF. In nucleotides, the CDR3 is TGTGCCAGCAGTTTATGGGACAGCTCTGGGGCCAACGTCCTGACTTTC. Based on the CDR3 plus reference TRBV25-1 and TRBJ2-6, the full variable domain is EADIYQTPRYLVIGTGKKITLECSQTMGHDKMYWYQQDPGMELHLIHYSYGVNSTEKGDLSSESTVSRIRTEHFPLTLESARPSHTSQYLCASSLWDSSGANVLTFGAGSRLTVL.

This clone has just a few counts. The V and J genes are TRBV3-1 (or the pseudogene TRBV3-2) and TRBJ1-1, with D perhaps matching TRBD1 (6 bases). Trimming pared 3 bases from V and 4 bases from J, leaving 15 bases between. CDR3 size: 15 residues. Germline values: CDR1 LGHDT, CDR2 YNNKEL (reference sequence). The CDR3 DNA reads TGTGCCAGCAGCCATTCAGACAGGTTTGGCACTGAAGCTTTCTTT. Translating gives CASSHSDRFGTEAFF.

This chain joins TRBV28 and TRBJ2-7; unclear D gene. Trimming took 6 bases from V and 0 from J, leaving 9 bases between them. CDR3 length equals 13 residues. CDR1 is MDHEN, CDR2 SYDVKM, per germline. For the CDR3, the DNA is TGTGCCAGCAGCCCCCCCAGCTCCTACGAGCAGTACTTC. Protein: CASSPPSSYEQYF.

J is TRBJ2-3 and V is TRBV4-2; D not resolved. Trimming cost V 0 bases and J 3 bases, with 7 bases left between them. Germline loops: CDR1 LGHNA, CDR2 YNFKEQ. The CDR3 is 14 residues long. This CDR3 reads CASSQDAVTDTQYF. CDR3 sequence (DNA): TGTGCCAGCAGCCAAGATGCGGTGACAGATACGCAGTATTTT.

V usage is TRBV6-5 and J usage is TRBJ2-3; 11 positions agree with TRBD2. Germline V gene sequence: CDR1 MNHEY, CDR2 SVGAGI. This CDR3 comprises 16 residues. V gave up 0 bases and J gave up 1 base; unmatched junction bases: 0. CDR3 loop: CASSYSSGRGTDTQYF. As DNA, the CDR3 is TGTGCCAGCAGTTACTCTAGCGGGAGGGGCACAGATACGCAGTATTTT.

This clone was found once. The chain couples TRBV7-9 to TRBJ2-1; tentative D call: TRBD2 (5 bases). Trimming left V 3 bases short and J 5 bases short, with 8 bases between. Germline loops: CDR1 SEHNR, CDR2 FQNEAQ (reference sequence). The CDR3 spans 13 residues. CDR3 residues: CASSFIGDNEQFF. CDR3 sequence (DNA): TGTGCCAGCAGCTTTATCGGGGACAATGAGCAGTTCTTC.

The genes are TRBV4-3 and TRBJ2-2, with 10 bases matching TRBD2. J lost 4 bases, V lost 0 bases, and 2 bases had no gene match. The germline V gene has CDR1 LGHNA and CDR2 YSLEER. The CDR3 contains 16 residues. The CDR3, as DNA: TGCGCCAGCAGCCAAGACCTAGCGGGAGTCACCGGGGAGCTGTTTTTT. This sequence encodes CASSQDLAGVTGELFF.

CDR3 region: CASSLGGIYNEQFF. CDR3 DNA: TGTGCCAGCAGCTTAGGGGGCATTTACAATGAGCAGTTCTTC. The chain joins TRBV7-9 to TRBJ2-1; D may be TRBD1 (5 bases). The CDR3 sequence is 14 residues long. Trimming stripped 1 base from V and 4 bases from J, with 8 bases between. Germline assignment: CDR1 SEHNR and CDR2 FQNEAQ (reference sequence).

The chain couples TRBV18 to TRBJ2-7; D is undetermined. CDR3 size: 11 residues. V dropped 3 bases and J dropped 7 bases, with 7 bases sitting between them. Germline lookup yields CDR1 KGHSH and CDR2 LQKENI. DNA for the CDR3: TGTGCCAGCTCACCTGACAAAGAGCAGTACTTC. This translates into CASSPDKEQYF.

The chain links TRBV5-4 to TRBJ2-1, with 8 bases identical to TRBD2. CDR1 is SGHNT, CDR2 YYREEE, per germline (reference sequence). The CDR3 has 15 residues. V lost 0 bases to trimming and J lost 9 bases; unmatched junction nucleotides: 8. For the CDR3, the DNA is TGTGCCAGCAGCTTGGCAGCGGGGGTCGGGGGTGAGCAGTTCTTC. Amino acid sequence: CASSLAAGVGGEQFF.

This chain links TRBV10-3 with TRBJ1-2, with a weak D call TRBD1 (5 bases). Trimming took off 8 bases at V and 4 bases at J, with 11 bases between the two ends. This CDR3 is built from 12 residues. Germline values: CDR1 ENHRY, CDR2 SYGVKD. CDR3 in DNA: TGTGCCATCGGCGGGACGGCCTATGGCTACACCTTC. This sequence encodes CAIGGTAYGYTF.

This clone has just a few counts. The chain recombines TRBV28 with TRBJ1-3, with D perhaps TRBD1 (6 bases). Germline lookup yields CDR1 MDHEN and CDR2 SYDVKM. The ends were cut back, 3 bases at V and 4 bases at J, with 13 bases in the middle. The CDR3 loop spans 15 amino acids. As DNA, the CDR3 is TGTGCCAGCAGTTTGGGGCAGGGGATAGGAAACACCATATATTTT. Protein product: CASSLGQGIGNTIYF.

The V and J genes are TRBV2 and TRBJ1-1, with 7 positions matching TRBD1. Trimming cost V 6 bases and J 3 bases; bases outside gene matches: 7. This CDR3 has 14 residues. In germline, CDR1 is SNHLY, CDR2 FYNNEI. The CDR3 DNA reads TGTGCCAGCAGGTTACAGGGGAAGGACACTGAAGCTTTCTTT. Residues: CASRLQGKDTEAFF. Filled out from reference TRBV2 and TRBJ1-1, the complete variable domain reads EPEVTQTPSHQVTQMGQEVILRCVPISNHLYFYWYRQILGQKVEFLVSFYNNEISEKSEIFDDQFSVERPDGSNFTLKIRSTKLEDSAMYFCASRLQGKDTEAFFGQGTRLTVV.

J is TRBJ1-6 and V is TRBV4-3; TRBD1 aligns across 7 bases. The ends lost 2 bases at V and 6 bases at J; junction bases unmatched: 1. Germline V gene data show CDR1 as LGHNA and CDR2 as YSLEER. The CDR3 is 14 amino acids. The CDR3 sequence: CASSQRQGNSPLHF. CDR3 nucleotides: TGCGCCAGCAGCCAAAGACAGGGTAATTCACCCCTCCACTTT.

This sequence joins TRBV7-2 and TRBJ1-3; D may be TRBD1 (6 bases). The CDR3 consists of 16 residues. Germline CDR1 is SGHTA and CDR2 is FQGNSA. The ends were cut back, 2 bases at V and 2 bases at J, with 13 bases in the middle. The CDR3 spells CASSLSDRLPGNTIYF. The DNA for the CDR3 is TGTGCCAGCAGCTTAAGTGACAGGCTTCCTGGAAACACCATATATTTT.

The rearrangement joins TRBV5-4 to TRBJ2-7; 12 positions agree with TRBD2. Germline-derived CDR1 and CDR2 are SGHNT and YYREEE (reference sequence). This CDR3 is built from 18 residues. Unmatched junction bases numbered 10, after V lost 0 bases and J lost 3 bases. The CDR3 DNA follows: TGTGCCAGCAGCTTGGCCGGCCCTACTAGCGGGGGGTTCTACGAGCAGTACTTC. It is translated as CASSLAGPTSGGFYEQYF.

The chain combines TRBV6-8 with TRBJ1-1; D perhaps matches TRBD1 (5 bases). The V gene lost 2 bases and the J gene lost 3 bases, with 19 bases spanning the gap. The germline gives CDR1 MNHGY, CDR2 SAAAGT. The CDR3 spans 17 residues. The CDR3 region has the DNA TGTGCCAGCAGTTACCATGGGACTGCCATGGGGGACACTGAAGCTTTCTTT. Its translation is CASSYHGTAMGDTEAFF.

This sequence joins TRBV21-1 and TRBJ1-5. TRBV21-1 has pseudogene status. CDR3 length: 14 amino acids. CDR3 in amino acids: CASSKVEENQPQHF. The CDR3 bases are TGTGCCAGCAGCAAAGTAGAAGAAAATCAGCCCCAGCATTTT.

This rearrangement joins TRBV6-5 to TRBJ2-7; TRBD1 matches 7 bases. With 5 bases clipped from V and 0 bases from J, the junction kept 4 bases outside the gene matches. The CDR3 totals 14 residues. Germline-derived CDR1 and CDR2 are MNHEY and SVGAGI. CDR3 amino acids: CASSIQGDSYEQYF. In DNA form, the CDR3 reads TGTGCCAGCAGTATCCAGGGGGACTCCTACGAGCAGTACTTC.

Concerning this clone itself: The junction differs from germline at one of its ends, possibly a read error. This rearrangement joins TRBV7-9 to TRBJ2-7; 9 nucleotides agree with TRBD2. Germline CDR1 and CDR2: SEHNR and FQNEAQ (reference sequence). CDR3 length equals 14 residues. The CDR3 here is CASSFSGGDKAGNF. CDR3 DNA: TGTGCCAGCAGCTTTAGCGGGGGAGATAAGGCCGGCAACTTC.

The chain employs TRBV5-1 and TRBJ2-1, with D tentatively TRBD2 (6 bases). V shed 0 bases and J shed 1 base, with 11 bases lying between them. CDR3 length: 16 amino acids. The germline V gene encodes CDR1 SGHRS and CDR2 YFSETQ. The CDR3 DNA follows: TGCGCCAGCAGCTTGGGACGGGCGGGATCCTACAATGAGCAGTTCTTC. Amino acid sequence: CASSLGRAGSYNEQFF.

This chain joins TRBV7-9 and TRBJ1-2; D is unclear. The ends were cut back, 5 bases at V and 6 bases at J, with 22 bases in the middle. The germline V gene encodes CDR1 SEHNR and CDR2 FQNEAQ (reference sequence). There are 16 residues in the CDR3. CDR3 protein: CASSPILGRVTNGYTF. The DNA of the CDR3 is TGTGCCAGCAGCCCTATTCTTGGGAGGGTAACGAATGGCTACACCTTC.

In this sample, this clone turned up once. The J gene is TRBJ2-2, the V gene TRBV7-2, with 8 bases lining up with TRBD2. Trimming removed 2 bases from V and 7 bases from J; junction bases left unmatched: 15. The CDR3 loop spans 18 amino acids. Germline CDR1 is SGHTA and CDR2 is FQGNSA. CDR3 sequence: CASSLLSAGGIYGGELFF. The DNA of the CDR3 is TGTGCCAGCAGCTTATTATCGGCGGGAGGAATTTATGGCGGGGAGCTGTTTTTT.

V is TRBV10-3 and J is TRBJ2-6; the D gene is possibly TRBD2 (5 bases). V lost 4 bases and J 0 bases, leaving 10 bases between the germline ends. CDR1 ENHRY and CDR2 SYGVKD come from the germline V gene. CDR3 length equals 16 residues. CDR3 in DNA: TGTGCCATCAGTGGACCGGACTTCTCTGGGGCCAACGTCCTGACTTTC. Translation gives CAISGPDFSGANVLTF.

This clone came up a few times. The CDR3 DNA reads TGTGCCAGCTCACCACAAGAGGGGGCGGTCCAGCCCCAGCATTTT. Amino acids: CASSPQEGAVQPQHF. The gene calls are TRBV18 and TRBJ1-5, with TRBD1 matching over 7 bases. This CDR3 contains 15 residues. V lost 1 base to trimming and J lost 7 bases; unmatched junction nucleotides: 7. Germline V gene data show CDR1 as KGHSH and CDR2 as LQKENI. Complete variable domain (other parts from reference TRBV18 and TRBJ1-5): NAGVMQNPRHLVRRRGQEARLRCSPMKGHSHVYWYRQLPEEGLKFMVYLQKENIIDESGMPKERFSAEFPKEGPSILRIQQVVRGDSAAYFCASSPQEGAVQPQHFGDGTRLSIL.

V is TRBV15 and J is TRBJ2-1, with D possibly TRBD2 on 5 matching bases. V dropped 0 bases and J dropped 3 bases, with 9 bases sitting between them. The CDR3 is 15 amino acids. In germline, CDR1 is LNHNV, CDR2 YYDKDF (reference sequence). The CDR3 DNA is TGTGCCACCAGCAGAGATCGACTACTCTACAATGAGCAGTTCTTC. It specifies CATSRDRLLYNEQFF.